Presented here are 16 T cell receptor beta chains from one specimen sequenced in a study of CDR3 diversity in severe acne. Each CDR3 protein is one row after TCRdb ran MiXCR on the PCR reads. The sample yields 65,000 to 95,000 distinct CDR3 sequences, approximately 51% seen once. Sequencing was done on a sample of blood. These receptors were taken from a male donor in good health, without acne.

This clonotype was picked up a small number of times. The genes are TRBV29-1 and TRBJ1-2, with D possibly being TRBD1 (6 bases). There are 11 residues in the CDR3. Germline V gene sequence: CDR1 SQVTM, CDR2 ANQGSEA. Between the trimmed V and J ends, which lost 6 bases and 4 bases, there was a span of 9 bases. This chain's CDR3 is CSVTGPYGYTF. Written as DNA, the CDR3 is TGCAGCGTCACAGGGCCCTATGGCTACACCTTC.

At least ten counts were recorded for this clonotype. The V and J genes are TRBV4-1 and TRBJ1-5; no clear D. This CDR3 has 14 residues. Trimming stripped 0 bases from V and 7 bases from J, with 10 bases between. The germline gives CDR1 MGHRA, CDR2 YSYEKL. The CDR3, as DNA: TGCGCCAGCAGCCAAGAAGGCGGCAGCCAGCCCCAGCATTTT. Protein: CASSQEGGSQPQHF.

In its sample, this clonotype was seen many times. J is TRBJ2-7 and V is TRBV25-1; 7 bases align to TRBD1. Losses at the gene ends were 10 bases for V and 3 bases for J; bases not matched to a gene: 12. Germline V gene data show CDR1 as MGHDK and CDR2 as SYGVNS. The CDR3 has 14 residues. The CDR3 reads CAKNRDRSYYEQYF. The DNA for the CDR3 is TGTGCCAAGAACCGGGACAGATCTTACTACGAGCAGTACTTC.

A remark on this clonotype: A much more abundant neighbour one base away suggests this may be a read error. The V call is TRBV9, the J call TRBJ1-2; D possibly corresponds to TRBD1 (5 bases). The germline CDR1 and CDR2 sequences are SGDLS and YYNGEE. Trimming left V 3 bases short and J 10 bases short, with 28 bases between. This CDR3 has 17 residues. The CDR3 nucleotides are TGTGCCAGCAGCGCCACAACCGGGACCGATTCTGGTGGGCCCTACACCTTC. It encodes CASSATTGTDSGGPYTF. The complete variable domain, with remaining parts taken from reference TRBV9 and TRBJ1-2, reads DSGVTQTPKHLITATGQRVTLRCSPRSGDLSVYWYQQSLDQGLQFLIQYYNGEERAKGNILERFSAQQFPDLHSELNLSSLELGDSALYFCASSATTGTDSGGPYTFGSGTRLTVV.

Concerning this clonotype: A read error is likely, as this CDR3 ends without the conserved phenylalanine or tryptophan. V gene TRBV18 combines with J gene TRBJ2-6; D tentatively fits TRBD1 or TRBD2 (6 bases each). Germline V gene data show CDR1 as KGHSH and CDR2 as LQKENI. The CDR3 covers 16 residues. Trimming removed 0 bases at V and 2 bases at J, with 8 bases between. The CDR3 region is CASSPPGGPGANVLTS. The CDR3 nucleotides are TGTGCCAGCTCACCACCGGGGGGCCCTGGGGCCAACGTCCTGACTTCC.

Only one count was recorded for this clonotype. The rearrangement links TRBV25-1 to TRBJ2-1, with 16 bases identical to TRBD2. This CDR3 comprises 18 residues. V lost 7 bases, J lost 9 bases, and 15 bases stayed unmatched. CDR1 is MGHDK, CDR2 SYGVNS, per germline. The CDR3: CASTNPGLAGGRLGEQFF. CDR3 nucleotides: TGTGCCAGCACAAATCCGGGACTAGCGGGAGGGCGGCTAGGTGAGCAGTTCTTC.

This clonotype has a handful of counts. Germline and junction disagree at one end, which may indicate a read error. The chain couples TRBV7-7 to TRBJ2-2, with D possibly being TRBD2 (6 bases). Germline V lookup: CDR1 SSHAT, CDR2 FNYEAQ (reference sequence). The CDR3 is 14 amino acids. The CDR3 loop is CASSPGLDTGELFF. As DNA, the CDR3 is TGTGCTAGCAGCCCGGGACTCGACACCGGGGAGCTGTTTTTT.

J is TRBJ2-5 and V is TRBV7-3; TRBD2 matches 9 bases. The germline V gene encodes CDR1 SGHTA and CDR2 FQGTGA. The CDR3 loop spans 16 amino acids. With V trimmed by 0 bases and J by 5 bases, 7 bases remained unmatched. As DNA, the CDR3 is TGTGCCAGCAGCTTAACCCGGGGACTAGCTGCGGAGACCCAGTACTTC. It yields the protein CASSLTRGLAAETQYF.

This clonotype was seen repeatedly, ten times or more. The chain has TRBV7-9 and TRBJ2-5; D may be TRBD2 (5 bases). Trimming cost V 2 bases and J 0 bases, with 16 bases left between them. CDR3 size: 17 residues. In germline, CDR1 is SEHNR, CDR2 FQNEAQ (reference sequence). CDR3 sequence reads: CASSLSRLALYQETQYF. CDR3 nucleotide sequence: TGTGCCAGCAGCTTAAGTCGGCTAGCACTATACCAAGAGACCCAGTACTTC.

This sequence joins TRBV7-8 and TRBJ2-7, with 8 bases lining up with TRBD1. Germline lookup yields CDR1 SGHVS and CDR2 FQNEAQ. The CDR3 spans 15 residues. V lost 2 bases, J lost 7 bases, and 10 bases stayed unmatched. CDR3 sequence reads: CASSLTRDRRGEQYF. The CDR3 DNA is TGTGCCAGCAGCTTAACCCGGGACAGGCGAGGAGAGCAGTACTTC.

This clonotype was counted a single time. The chain is built from TRBV24-1 and TRBJ2-7; 9 positions agree with TRBD1. The CDR3 has 15 residues. Germline V gene lookup returns CDR1 KGHDR and CDR2 SFDVKD. V lost 4 bases to trimming and J lost 2 bases; unmatched junction nucleotides: 5. The CDR3 spells CATSDPRTGAYEQYF. The CDR3 DNA sequence: TGTGCCACCAGTGACCCTAGGACAGGGGCCTACGAGCAGTACTTC.

This clonotype has at least ten counts. The chain combines TRBV29-1 with TRBJ1-3, with D possibly matching TRBD1 (5 bases). This CDR3 spans 15 amino acids. CDR1 SQVTM and CDR2 ANQGSEA come from the germline V gene. Trimming removed 0 bases at V and 4 bases at J, with 13 bases between. This CDR3 reads CSVEDRGRDGNTIYF. The CDR3 DNA follows: TGCAGCGTTGAAGATCGGGGCAGGGACGGAAACACCATATATTTT. Complete variable domain (other parts from reference TRBV29-1 and TRBJ1-3): SAVISQKPSRDICQRGTSLTIQCQVDSQVTMMFWYRQQPGQSLTLIATANQGSEATYESGFVIDKFPISRPNLTFSTLTVSNMSPEDSSIYLCSVEDRGRDGNTIYFGEGSWLTVV.

The genes are TRBV10-3 and TRBJ2-7; D perhaps matches TRBD1 (5 bases). The CDR3 contains 15 residues. The V end lost 4 bases, the J end lost 0 bases, and 13 bases lay between the germline ends. CDR1 is ENHRY, CDR2 SYGVKD, per germline. The CDR3 reads CAISGGAASSYEQYF. CDR3 bases: TGTGCCATCAGTGGTGGGGCAGCAAGCTCCTACGAGCAGTACTTC.

Comments on this clonotype: The conserved closing phenylalanine or tryptophan is absent in this CDR3, likely reflecting a read error. It is unclear where the CDR3 begins or ends on the DNA, so no DNA is shown, and the CDR3 is as TCRdb lists it. The chain is built from TRBV15 and TRBJ2-7; the table calls TRBD2, which could not be checked here. The CDR3 region is 15 residues in length, termini included. The germline CDR1 and CDR2 sequences are LNHNV and YYDKDF (reference sequence). CDR3 residues: CATSRDAGGPYEQYY.

This clonotype was seen many times. The chain has TRBV3-1 and TRBJ2-3; a weak D match, TRBD2 (7 bases). This CDR3 has 17 amino acids. V was cut by 0 bases and J by 2 bases, with 15 bases left in between. Germline V gene lookup returns CDR1 LGHDT and CDR2 YNNKEL (reference sequence). Here the CDR3 DNA reads TGTGCCAGCAGCCAAGAGTTGGCGGGGGACACCACAGATACGCAGTATTTT. Protein product: CASSQELAGDTTDTQYF.

The rearrangement joins TRBV10-3 to TRBJ1-5; a possible D gene is TRBD1 (5 bases). This CDR3 has 15 amino acids. V lost 0 bases and J 3 bases, leaving 9 bases between the germline ends. Germline CDR1 and CDR2: ENHRY and SYGVKD. CDR3 in amino acids: CAISESGGNNQPQHF. CDR3 DNA: TGTGCCATCAGTGAGTCGGGGGGGAACAATCAGCCCCAGCATTTT.